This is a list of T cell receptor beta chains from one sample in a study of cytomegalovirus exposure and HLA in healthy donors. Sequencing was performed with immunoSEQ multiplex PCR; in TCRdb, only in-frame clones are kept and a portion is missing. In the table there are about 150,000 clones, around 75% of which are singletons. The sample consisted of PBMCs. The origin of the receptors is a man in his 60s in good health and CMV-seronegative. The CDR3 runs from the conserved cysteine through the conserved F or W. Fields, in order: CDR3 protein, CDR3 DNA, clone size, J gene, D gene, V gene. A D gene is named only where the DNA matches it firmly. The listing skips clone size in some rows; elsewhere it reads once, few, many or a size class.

CASCREPGETQYF | TGTGCCAGCTGTCGGGAGCCGGGAGAGACCCAGTACTTC | NA | TRBJ2-5 | NA | TRBV6-1
CASSPFGGALQETQYF | TGTGCCAGCAGCCCCTTTGGCGGCGCCCTTCAAGAGACCCAGTACTTC | NA | TRBJ2-5 | NA | TRBV11-2
CAISELGLAGGRAGELFF | TGTGCCATCAGTGAGTTAGGACTAGCGGGAGGGCGCGCCGGGGAGCTGTTTTTT | NA | TRBJ2-2 | TRBD2 | TRBV10-3
CASSLELAGGEQYF | TGTGCCAGCAGCTTGGAACTAGCGGGAGGTGAGCAGTACTTC | NA | TRBJ2-7 | TRBD2 | TRBV5-4
CASSVVGSTEAFF | TGTGCCAGCAGCGTAGTCGGGAGCACTGAAGCTTTCTTT | NA | TRBJ1-1 | NA | TRBV9
CASSPEYEQFF | TGTGCCAGCTCCCCGGAGTATGAGCAGTTCTTC | NA | TRBJ2-1 | NA | TRBV18
CASSFWTRENQETQYF | TGTGCCAGCAGCTTTTGGACTAGAGAAAACCAAGAGACCCAGTACTTC | NA | TRBJ2-5 | TRBD2 | TRBV7-9
CASSFPTEGQTNTEAFF | TGTGCCAGCAGCTTCCCGACAGAGGGACAGACGAACACTGAAGCTTTCTTT | NA | TRBJ1-1 | TRBD1 | TRBV11-2
CASTRSGPGETQYF | TGTGCCAGTACACGATCGGGTCCCGGGGAGACCCAGTACTTC | NA | TRBJ2-5 | NA | TRBV19
CASSLAGVTSQYF | TGTGCCAGCAGCTTAGCCGGGGTGACGTCCCAGTACTTC | few | TRBJ2-5 | NA | TRBV7-3
CASSPRSSYNEQFF | TGCGCCAGCTCCCCGCGGAGCTCCTACAATGAGCAGTTCTTC | once | TRBJ2-1 | NA | TRBV5-1
CATSREGATGTGVHEQYF | TGTGCCACCAGCAGAGAGGGGGCGACCGGGACAGGGGTTCACGAGCAGTACTTC | NA | TRBJ2-7 | TRBD1 | TRBV15
CASSLRGLAGGPRTAGELFF | TGCGCCAGCAGCTTGCGGGGACTAGCGGGAGGGCCGCGGACAGCCGGGGAGCTGTTTTTT | NA | TRBJ2-2 | TRBD2 | TRBV5-1
CASSSPDYQETQYF | TGTGCCAGCAGCTCTCCAGATTACCAAGAGACCCAGTACTTC | NA | TRBJ2-5 | NA | TRBV5-4
CASSLPGQTDSPLHF | TGTGCCAGCAGCCTGCCGGGACAGACGGATTCACCCCTCCACTTT | NA | TRBJ1-6 | TRBD1 | TRBV5-4
CASSSRTSGSTRSYNEQFF | TGTGCCAGCAGTTCCCGGACTAGCGGGAGTACTAGGTCCTACAATGAGCAGTTCTTC | NA | TRBJ2-1 | TRBD2 | TRBV27
CASSLHGTEDTEAFF | TGTGCCAGCAGCCTGCACGGGACAGAAGACACTGAAGCTTTCTTT | few | TRBJ1-1 | TRBD1 | TRBV11-1
CASSSSRDNEQFF | TGTGCCAGCAGTTCGTCCAGGGACAATGAGCAGTTCTTC | NA | TRBJ2-1 | NA | TRBV7-3
CASSRPGRGYEQFF | TGCGCCAGCAGCCGCCCGGGTAGGGGATATGAGCAGTTCTTC | NA | TRBJ2-1 | NA | TRBV4-1
CASSGADNTEAFF | TGTGCCAGCAGCGGGGCCGATAACACTGAAGCTTTCTTT | NA | TRBJ1-1 | NA | TRBV9
CASSFPLGGASNEQFF | TGTGCCAGCAGCTTCCCGCTAGGGGGCGCGTCCAATGAGCAGTTCTTC | NA | TRBJ2-1 | TRBD1 | TRBV7-2
CASSSASEGASGYGYTF | TGTGCCAGCAGCTCAGCAAGCGAGGGGGCCAGCGGCTATGGCTACACCTTC | NA | TRBJ1-2 | TRBD1 | TRBV5-4
CASSLDGGNAPEAFF | TGCGCCAGCAGCTTGGATGGAGGTAACGCCCCTGAAGCTTTCTTT | NA | TRBJ1-1 | NA | TRBV5-1
CASSPEAISNQPQHF | TGTGCCAGCTCCCCCGAAGCCATTAGCAATCAGCCCCAGCATTTT | NA | TRBJ1-5 | NA | TRBV18
CASSSLGQGEVSKAFF | TGTGCCAGCAGCTCTCTGGGACAGGGAGAGGTATCTAAAGCTTTCTTT | few | TRBJ1-1 | TRBD1 | TRBV7-3
CASSPGSQRELFF | TGTGCCAGCAGTCCCGGGAGCCAAAGGGAACTGTTTTTT | NA | TRBJ1-4 | NA | TRBV5-6
CASSSGQGTNQPQHF | TGTGCCAGCAGCTCCGGACAGGGTACCAATCAGCCCCAGCATTTT | NA | TRBJ1-5 | TRBD1 | TRBV5-4
CASSSPRDRASYEQYF | TGTGCCAGCAGCTCCCCCCGGGACAGGGCCTCCTACGAGCAGTACTTC | few | TRBJ2-7 | TRBD1 | TRBV11-1
CASSLGTSGYNEQFF | TGTGCCAGCAGCTTAGGGACTAGCGGTTACAATGAGCAGTTCTTC | few | TRBJ2-1 | TRBD2 | TRBV7-3
CASSLAGEGNEQFF | TGTGCCAGCAGCTTAGCGGGAGAGGGCAATGAGCAGTTCTTC | NA | TRBJ2-1 | NA | TRBV7-9
CAIGAAAKGNYEQYF | TGTGCCATCGGAGCAGCGGCCAAAGGGAACTACGAGCAGTACTTC | NA | TRBJ2-7 | NA | TRBV10-3
CASYIQGVNTEAFF | TGTGCCAGCTACATACAGGGGGTGAACACTGAAGCTTTCTTT | NA | TRBJ1-1 | TRBD1 | TRBV6-1
CASSTTRQAEAFF | TGTGCCAGTAGTACTACCCGACAGGCTGAAGCTTTCTTT | NA | TRBJ1-1 | NA | TRBV19
CASSLSRSGGELFF | TGTGCCAGCAGTTTAAGCAGGTCTGGCGGGGAGCTGTTTTTT | NA | TRBJ2-2 | NA | TRBV27
CASSPPTGESNEKLFF | TGTGCCAGCAGCCCCCCGACAGGGGAGAGTAATGAAAAACTGTTTTTT | NA | TRBJ1-4 | TRBD1 | TRBV7-3
CASSISSGVNTGELFF | TGTGCCAGTAGTATTTCTAGCGGGGTTAACACCGGGGAGCTGTTTTTT | NA | TRBJ2-2 | TRBD2 | TRBV19
CASSYSASNYGYTF | TGTGCCAGCAGTTACTCGGCCTCAAACTATGGCTACACCTTC | NA | TRBJ1-2 | NA | TRBV6-5
CASSQGANYGYTF | TGTGCCAGCTCACAGGGGGCGAACTATGGCTACACCTTC | few | TRBJ1-2 | TRBD1 | TRBV18
CASSLTGQGSGEQFF | TGTGCCAGCAGCTTAACGGGACAGGGATCAGGCGAGCAGTTCTTC | NA | TRBJ2-1 | TRBD1 | TRBV7-9